This TCR beta chain derives from a study of cytomegalovirus exposure and HLA in healthy donors. PCR involved 60 Vbeta and 13 Jbeta primers. Some clones are missing from TCRdb's copy, which holds only in-frame ones; the method was immunoSEQ multiplex PCR. This table has 95,000 to 100,000 clones, about 80% appearing once. What was sequenced was PBMCs. This clonotype was sampled from a female donor in good health and CMV-seropositive.

DNA of the CDR3: TGTGCCAGTAGTATAGGCGTAGCGGGAGCCTCCAATGAGCAGTTCTTC. It codes for CASSIGVAGASNEQFF. This chain joins TRBV19 and TRBJ2-1; 9 positions match TRBD2. Trimming at V came to 1 base and at J to 6 bases, leaving 7 bases not matched to a gene. Germline V CDR1 and CDR2: LNHDA, SQIVND (reference sequence). There are 16 residues in the CDR3. The whole variable domain, filled in from reference TRBV19 and TRBJ2-1, reads DGGITQSPKYLFRKEGQNVTLSCEQNLNHDAMYWYRQDPGQGLRLIYYSQIVNDFQKGDIAEGYSVSREKKESFPLTVTSAQKNPTAFYLCASSIGVAGASNEQFFGPGTRLTVL.